One sample yielded the 12 T cell receptor beta chains listed below, sequenced in a study of siplizumab effects on memory and regulatory T cells. This table comes from immunoSEQ multiplex PCR, and its TCRdb copy is limited to in-frame clones, with some not included. The sample has more than 50,000 clones, 85% to 95% seen once; the top ten hold about 40%. Sequenced material: CD8+ T cells sorted from blood. The receptor set was obtained from a human donor in good health.

This chain links TRBV4-2 with TRBJ2-7, with a tentative D call TRBD1 (6 bases). Germline CDR1 and CDR2: LGHNA and YNFKEQ. This CDR3 region has 15 residues. V was shortened by 0 bases and J by 0 bases, with 9 bases between the two germline ends. CDR3 residues: CASSQERGGSYEQYF. CDR3 bases: TGTGCCAGCAGCCAAGAGCGAGGGGGCTCCTACGAGCAGTACTTC.

This rearrangement joins TRBV6-1 to TRBJ2-3; D call uncertain. Per germline, CDR1 MNHNS and CDR2 SASEGT. This CDR3 is built from 14 residues. V was cut by 4 bases and J by 6 bases, with 14 bases left in between. CDR3 amino acids: CASSVTRGGDTQYF. The CDR3 nucleotides are TGTGCCAGCAGTGTCACCCGTGGTGGGGATACGCAGTATTTT.

The table lists this clone with a count of one. The chain carries TRBV28 and TRBJ2-5, with 8 nucleotides matching TRBD1. The CDR3 covers 15 residues. Unmatched junction bases numbered 4, after V lost 2 bases and J lost 2 bases. In germline, CDR1 is MDHEN, CDR2 SYDVKM. CDR3 region: CASSLETGAQETQYF. CDR3 coding DNA: TGTGCCAGCAGTTTAGAGACAGGGGCACAAGAGACCCAGTACTTC.

V usage is TRBV7-9 and J usage is TRBJ1-1; a possible D gene is TRBD1 (6 bases). Trimming removed 3 bases from V and 7 bases from J, with 12 bases in between. From germline, CDR1 is SEHNR and CDR2 FQNEAQ (reference sequence). CDR3 size: 13 residues. The CDR3 protein is CASSLGAGFEAFF. The CDR3 nucleotides are TGTGCCAGCAGCTTGGGGGCCGGTTTTGAAGCTTTCTTT.

About this clone: One end of the junction varies from germline; a read error may be responsible. This rearrangement joins TRBV4-2 to TRBJ2-7, with D tentatively TRBD1 (6 bases). Germline V gene data show CDR1 as LGHNA and CDR2 as YNFKEQ. CDR3 length: 13 residues. CDR3 loop: CASSQSERQDSLF. The CDR3 region has the DNA TGTGCCAGCAGTCAGTCGGAAAGGCAGGACAGTCTCTTC.

CDR3 protein: CASSLDYPEAYEQYF. The CDR3, as DNA: TGTGCCAGCAGCTTAGACTACCCCGAGGCCTACGAGCAGTACTTC. The chain joins TRBV11-1 to TRBJ2-7; the D is unclear. V was cut by 1 base and J by 2 bases, with 12 bases left in between. The germline V gene encodes CDR1 SGHAT and CDR2 FQDESV (reference sequence). This CDR3 comprises 15 residues. The full variable domain, completed using reference TRBV11-1 and TRBJ2-7, is EAEVAQSPRYKITEKSQAVAFWCDPISGHATLYWYRQILGQGPELLVQFQDESVVDDSQLPKDRFSAERLKGVDSTLKIQPAELGDSAMYLCASSLDYPEAYEQYFGPGTRLTVT.

The CDR3 reads CASSLALTAQSYTF. CDR3 nucleotides: TGTGCCAGCAGCTTAGCGCTTACGGCACAGAGCTACACCTTC. The genes are TRBV7-9 and TRBJ1-2; D unresolved. There are 14 residues in the CDR3. V was cut by 0 bases and J by 9 bases, with 14 bases left in between. In germline, CDR1 is SEHNR, CDR2 FQNEAQ (reference sequence).

The rearrangement uses TRBV19 and TRBJ2-7; D uncertain. The CDR3 covers 13 residues. Looked up from germline, CDR1 is LNHDA and CDR2 is SQIVND (reference sequence). The germline V and J ends were trimmed by 3 bases and 1 base, with 7 bases remaining between them. CDR3: CASSIPASYEQYF. In nucleotides, the CDR3 is TGTGCCAGTAGTATCCCAGCATCCTACGAGCAGTACTTC.

The chain joins TRBV7-9 to TRBJ2-3; D is unresolved. The length of the CDR3 is 16 residues. V lost 8 bases and J lost 0, with 18 bases in between. The V gene's germline CDR1 is SEHNR and CDR2 FQNEAQ (reference sequence). CDR3 sequence reads: CASQPPLDTSTDTQYF. Here the CDR3 DNA reads TGTGCCAGCCAACCTCCCCTGGATACTAGCACAGATACGCAGTATTTT.

The CDR3 nucleotides read TGTGCCAGCAGCGGCTCGTGGGGTACCTACGAGCAGTACTTC. This sequence encodes CASSGSWGTYEQYF. The chain recombines TRBV5-4 with TRBJ2-7; the D is unclear. This CDR3 has 14 residues. V lost 4 bases, J lost 2 bases, and 13 bases lay in between. Germline CDR1 SGHNT, CDR2 YYREEE (reference sequence).

This chain joins TRBV27 and TRBJ2-1; D call uncertain. Trimming removed 5 bases from V and 8 bases from J, with 10 bases in between. CDR1 is MNHEY, CDR2 SMNVEV, per germline (reference sequence). This CDR3 spans 12 amino acids. The CDR3 loop reads CASSNDRDEQFF. The CDR3, as DNA: TGTGCCAGCAGTAACGATAGGGATGAGCAGTTCTTC.

The chain links TRBV27 to TRBJ1-5; no firm D call. From germline, CDR1 is MNHEY and CDR2 SMNVEV (reference sequence). Deletions cut 3 bases from V and 4 bases from J, with 7 bases between. The CDR3 totals 13 residues. As DNA, the CDR3 is TGTGCCAGCAGTTTGGGGAGGAATCAGCCCCAGCATTTT. It codes for CASSLGRNQPQHF.